The 3 T cell receptor beta chains below come from one sample, sequenced in a study of radiation and T cells in renal cell carcinoma. Time point in this sample: blood 4 weeks post-SBRT, at nephrectomy. Treatment here: 15 Gy SBRT to primary tumor, nephrectomy 4 weeks later. Clones were sequenced by immunoSEQ multiplex PCR, and TCRdb holds only the in-frame ones, with some missing. The table records around 170,000 clones, less than 90% of them present only once. Sample: blood, taken from a patient whose treatment included radiotherapy and nephrectomy. Receptor source: a woman aged 50 to 65 with renal cell carcinoma.

The chain combines TRBV20-1 with TRBJ2-7; D unresolved. The V end was cut by 3 bases, the J end by 7 bases, with 10 bases between. The CDR3 consists of 11 residues. Germline V gene lookup returns CDR1 DFQATT and CDR2 SNEGSKA (reference sequence). CDR3 in DNA: TGCAGTGCTAGTCGAGGAGAGGAGCAGTACTTC. This gives the protein CSASRGEEQYF.

The chain recombines TRBV6-5 with TRBJ2-3; 12 positions agree with TRBD1. The V and J ends lost 11 bases and 6 bases, in that order; junction bases with no gene match: 9. The V gene's germline CDR1 is MNHEY and CDR2 SVGAGI. The CDR3 is 14 amino acids. The DNA of the CDR3 is TGTGCCGCAAGGGGGACAGGGGGCTTGGATACGCAGTATTTT. It specifies CAARGTGGLDTQYF.

J is TRBJ1-5 and V is TRBV29-1, with D possibly being TRBD1 (6 bases). The V gene lost 7 bases and the J gene lost 3 bases, with 16 bases spanning the gap. This CDR3 region has 14 residues. Germline CDR1 is SQVTM and CDR2 is ANQGSEA. CDR3: CSAHDTGNNQPQHF. CDR3 in DNA: TGCAGCGCCCATGACACAGGGAACAATCAGCCCCAGCATTTT.